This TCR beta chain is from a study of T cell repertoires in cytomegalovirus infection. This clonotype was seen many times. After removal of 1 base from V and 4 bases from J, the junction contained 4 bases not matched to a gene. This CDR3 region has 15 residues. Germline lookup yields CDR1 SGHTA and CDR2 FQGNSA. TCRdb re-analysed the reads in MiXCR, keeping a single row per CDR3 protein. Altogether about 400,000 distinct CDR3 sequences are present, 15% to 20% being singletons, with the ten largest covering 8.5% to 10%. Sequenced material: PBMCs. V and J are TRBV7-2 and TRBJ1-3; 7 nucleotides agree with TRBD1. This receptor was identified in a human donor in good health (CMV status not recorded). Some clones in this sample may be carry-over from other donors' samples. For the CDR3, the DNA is TGTGCCAGCAGCTTAGAGGCAGGGGGGGGAAACACCATATATTTT. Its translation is CASSLEAGGGNTIYF.